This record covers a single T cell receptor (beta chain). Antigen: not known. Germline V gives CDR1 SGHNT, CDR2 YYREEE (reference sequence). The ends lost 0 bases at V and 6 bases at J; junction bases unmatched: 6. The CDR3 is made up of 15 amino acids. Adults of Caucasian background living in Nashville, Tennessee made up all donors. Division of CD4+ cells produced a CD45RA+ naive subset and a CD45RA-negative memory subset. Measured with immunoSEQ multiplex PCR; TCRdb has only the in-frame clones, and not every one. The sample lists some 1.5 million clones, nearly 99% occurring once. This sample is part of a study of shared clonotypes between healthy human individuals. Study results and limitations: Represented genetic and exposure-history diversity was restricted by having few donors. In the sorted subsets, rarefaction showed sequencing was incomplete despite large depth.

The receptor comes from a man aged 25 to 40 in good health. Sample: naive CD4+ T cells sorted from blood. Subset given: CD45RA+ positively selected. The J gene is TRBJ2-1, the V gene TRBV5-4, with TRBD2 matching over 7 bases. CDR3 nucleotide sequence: TGTGCCAGCAGCTTGGGGCTAGCGGAGGCCAATGAGCAGTTCTTC. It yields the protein CASSLGLAEANEQFF.